Here is one TCR beta chain with its context. Its target is not known. The data originate from a study of vaccination and CD4 T cells after COVID-19. About the study: Post-vaccine sample collection happened at a median of 72 days after dose two, ranging 14 to 241.

The treatment denotes: roughly 10-day PBMC culture with coronavirus spike peptide pools or control peptides (ViraFEST assay). Each well received around 1.8 million PBMCs, cultured with 8 to 10 IU/ml IL-2 and approximately 10 ug/ml peptide pools. The Oncomine TCR Beta short-read assay generated sequence data from the DNA of cultured CD4+ T cells. TCRdb re-analysed the PCR reads in MiXCR, keeping a single row per CDR3 protein. The sample records thousands of distinct CDR3 sequences, roughly 80% being singletons. The CDR3 is 15 amino acids. Input material: CD4+ T cells from blood, cultured in vitro. The sequence derives from a human donor who had recovered from COVID-19. This chain connects TRBV21-1 to TRBJ1-5. TRBV21-1 is noted as a pseudogene. The CDR3 bases are TGTGCCAGCAGGCCCAAGTATGATAGCAATCAGCCCCAGCATTTT. Its translation: CASRPKYDSNQPQHF.